The text below deals with one TCR beta chain. Its specificity is unknown. Other DNA sequences within the sample encode an identical CDR3. The sample belongs to a study of cytomegalovirus exposure and HLA in healthy donors. Study conclusions and caveats: Most sequenced TCRs were rare (though some public TCRs occurred in many donors).

The study drew the donors from its approximately 110-subject validation cohort, separate from the approximately 700-subject first cohort. Only in-frame clones appear in the TCRdb table, and some are missing; sequencing was by immunoSEQ multiplex PCR. This sample carries some 71,000 clones, 85% to 95% of them seen once, and the ten largest clones take under 1.3%. CDR3 length: 14 residues. Per the germline V gene, CDR1 is MRHNA and CDR2 is SNTAGT. The germline V and J ends were trimmed by 0 bases and 3 bases, with 5 bases remaining between them. Sequenced: PBMCs. This clonotype was obtained from a woman aged 18-29 years in good health and CMV-seronegative. The chain recombines TRBV6-4 with TRBJ2-2, with D possibly being TRBD2 (5 bases). The CDR3 coding sequence is TGTGCCAGCAGTGACTCTAGCGACACCGGGGAGCTGTTTTTT. It is translated as CASSDSSDTGELFF.